The rows below give T cell receptor beta chains drawn from one sample of a study of shared clonotypes between healthy human individuals. TCRdb keeps only in-frame clones here, not all; method: immunoSEQ multiplex PCR. The top ten hold roughly 0.13% of the sample, which has approximately 2.4 million clones, roughly 95% seen once. Material for sequencing was naive CD4+ T cells sorted from blood. Source of these receptors: a man between 18 and 29 years old in good health. The CDR3 runs from the conserved cysteine through the conserved F or W. A D gene is named only where the DNA matches it firmly. Some rows have no size entry. The others give once, few or many, or a class for an expanded clone.

j_call v_call clone_size d_call cdr3_aa cdr3_nt
TRBJ2-7 TRBV7-2 - - CASSLTSGAHEQYF TGTGCCAGCAGCTTAACGTCAGGGGCCCACGAGCAGTACTTC
TRBJ2-7 TRBV10-1 - - CASSQGGTAYEQYF TGCGCCAGCAGCCAGGGAGGGACAGCCTACGAGCAGTACTTC
TRBJ1-5 TRBV6-1 few - CASSESRLQPQHF TGTGCCAGCAGTGAATCCAGGCTTCAGCCCCAGCATTTT
TRBJ1-2 TRBV6-6 - - CASRGTSGYTF TGTGCCAGCAGGGGGACTTCTGGCTACACCTTC
TRBJ1-2 TRBV30 - - CAWRAPNNYGYTF TGTGCCTGGAGGGCGCCGAATAACTATGGCTACACCTTC
TRBJ1-4 TRBV6-5 - - CASRDRTTNEKLFF TGTGCCAGCAGAGACAGGACTACTAATGAAAAACTGTTTTTT
TRBJ1-6 TRBV10-3 few - CAISERTDSSPLHF TGTGCCATCAGTGAGAGGACGGATAGTTCACCCCTCCACTTT
TRBJ2-7 TRBV7-9 - TRBD2 CASSIESYRDYYEQYF TGTGCCAGCAGCATAGAGTCATACCGGGACTACTACGAGCAGTACTTC
TRBJ2-6 TRBV6-5 - - CASSIWISGANVLTF TGTGCCAGCAGTATCTGGATCTCTGGGGCCAACGTCCTGACTTTC
TRBJ2-3 TRBV5-1 - - CASSLTQLRDTQYF TGCGCCAGCAGCTTGACCCAACTTAGAGATACGCAGTATTTT
TRBJ2-5 TRBV9 - TRBD2 CASSVTSGGYQETQYF TGTGCCAGCAGCGTGACTAGCGGGGGGTACCAAGAGACCCAGTACTTC
TRBJ2-7 TRBV6-4 - TRBD1 CAFPRDRGTYEQYF TGTGCCTTTCCCAGGGACAGGGGGACCTACGAGCAGTACTTC
TRBJ2-7 TRBV27 - - CASSSVRAAVYEQYF TGTGCCAGCAGTTCAGTACGAGCAGCTGTCTACGAGCAGTACTTC
TRBJ2-1 TRBV30 - - CAWNRDNPFIKNEQFF TGTGCCTGGAATAGGGACAATCCCTTCATCAAGAATGAGCAGTTCTTC
TRBJ1-4 TRBV6-5 once - CASSHYTTNEKLFF TGTGCCAGCAGCCACTATACAACTAATGAAAAACTGTTTTTT
TRBJ2-1 TRBV5-1 - TRBD2 CASSFESSGLYNEQFF TGCGCCAGCAGTTTCGAATCTAGCGGACTCTACAATGAGCAGTTCTTC
TRBJ2-5 TRBV7-2 - - CASSLGPSSETQYF TGTGCCAGCAGCTTAGGACCGAGTAGCGAGACCCAGTACTTC
TRBJ1-2 TRBV11-2 - - CASSSIKGPGHTF TGTGCCAGCAGCTCCATCAAGGGTCCGGGTCACACCTTC
TRBJ2-7 TRBV2 - TRBD1 CASTADRPHEQYF TGTGCCAGCACGGCGGACAGGCCCCACGAGCAGTACTTC
TRBJ1-6 TRBV7-9 - - CASSLVGVVNSPLHF TGTGCCAGCAGCTTAGTGGGGGTGGTTAATTCACCCCTCCACTTT
TRBJ2-7 TRBV5-1 - TRBD1 CASSRVQGGYEQYF TGCGCCAGCAGCAGAGTACAGGGGGGATACGAGCAGTACTTC
TRBJ1-3 TRBV18 - - CASSPDRTGNTIYF TGTGCCAGCTCACCAGACAGAACTGGAAACACCATATATTTT
TRBJ1-1 TRBV5-1 few - CASSFQEGGYPEAFF TGCGCCAGCAGCTTTCAAGAGGGTGGTTACCCTGAAGCTTTCTTT
TRBJ1-4 TRBV28 - - CASKVGGFNEKLFF TGTGCCAGCAAAGTGGGCGGGTTTAATGAAAAACTGTTTTTT
TRBJ2-3 TRBV28 - TRBD2 CASSPASGGGGDTQYF TGTGCCAGCAGCCCAGCTAGCGGGGGCGGGGGAGATACGCAGTATTTT
TRBJ2-5 TRBV9 - - CASSTRQQETQYF TGTGCCAGCAGCACCCGACAGCAAGAGACCCAGTACTTC
TRBJ2-1 TRBV2 - TRBD2 CASREREGLLGNEQFF TGTGCCAGCAGAGAGCGGGAGGGCCTGTTGGGCAATGAGCAGTTCTTC
TRBJ2-3 TRBV5-8 - TRBD1 CASSPGQGIGDTQYF TGTGCCAGCAGCCCCGGACAGGGGATAGGGGATACGCAGTATTTT
TRBJ2-2 TRBV7-3 - - CASSLNPAGELFF TGTGCCAGCAGCTTAAATCCGGCCGGGGAGCTGTTTTTT
TRBJ2-5 TRBV25-1 - - CAKIREQETQYF TGTGCCAAGATCCGGGAGCAAGAGACCCAGTACTTC
TRBJ1-2 TRBV12-2 - - CASRLAEDDRLPYGYTF TGTGCAAGTCGCTTAGCGGAGGACGACAGGCTACCCTATGGCTACACCTTC
TRBJ1-1 TRBV29-1 once - CSVGGGRLNTEAFF TGCAGCGTTGGGGGTGGCAGACTGAACACTGAAGCTTTCTTT
TRBJ1-1 TRBV5-1 - - CASSPRGNTEAFF TGCGCCAGCAGCCCAAGGGGGAACACTGAAGCTTTCTTT
TRBJ1-6 TRBV25-1 - - CASSDRGYSPLHF TGTGCCAGCAGTGACAGGGGATATTCACCCCTCCACTTT
TRBJ2-2 TRBV7-2 - - CASSSPTSGVSGTGELFF TGTGCCAGCAGCTCACCCACTTCAGGGGTATCTGGCACCGGGGAGCTGTTTTTT
TRBJ2-3 TRBV20-1 - - CSAFQDTQYF TGCAGTGCCTTCCAAGATACGCAGTATTTT
TRBJ1-4 TRBV11-2 - - CASSPGPANEKLFF TGTGCCAGCAGTCCAGGGCCGGCTAATGAAAAACTGTTTTTT
TRBJ2-7 TRBV18 - TRBD1 CASSPFTGQGASEQYF TGTGCCAGCTCACCCTTTACGGGACAGGGGGCTTCCGAGCAGTACTTC
TRBJ1-1 TRBV15 once TRBD1 CATSRELGQVNTEAFF TGTGCCACCAGCAGAGAACTCGGACAGGTGAACACTGAAGCTTTCTTT
TRBJ1-5 TRBV7-8 - - CASSGRGASGNQPQHF TGTGCCAGCAGCGGGCGGGGGGCTAGTGGCAATCAGCCCCAGCATTTT
TRBJ1-1 TRBV9 few TRBD1 CASSAGQTTEAFF TGTGCCAGCAGCGCGGGACAGACCACTGAAGCTTTCTTT
TRBJ2-3 TRBV2 - - CASRNRATDTQYF TGTGCCAGCAGGAACAGGGCCACAGATACGCAGTATTTT
TRBJ2-7 TRBV11-2 - - CASSSDWLSYEQYF TGTGCCAGCAGCTCGGACTGGCTCTCCTACGAGCAGTACTTC
TRBJ1-6 TRBV7-9 - - CASSLVGLTFSPLHF TGTGCCAGCAGCTTAGTTGGTTTGACCTTTTCACCCCTCCACTTT
TRBJ2-7 TRBV2 - - CASRPGGLGQYF TGTGCCAGCAGGCCAGGGGGACTCGGGCAGTACTTC
TRBJ1-6 TRBV19 - TRBD1 CAIPPDRVRNSPLHF TGTGCCATCCCCCCGGACAGGGTAAGGAATTCACCCCTCCACTTT
TRBJ2-3 TRBV19 - TRBD2 CASRPIAGEADTQYF TGTGCCAGTAGACCGATAGCGGGAGAGGCAGATACGCAGTATTTT
TRBJ1-6 TRBV5-1 - - CASSPGHGNYNSPLHF TGCGCCAGCAGCCCGGGACACGGCAACTATAATTCACCCCTCCACTTT
TRBJ2-5 TRBV7-2 - - CASSSKAGETQYF TGTGCCAGCAGCTCGAAGGCGGGAGAGACCCAGTACTTC